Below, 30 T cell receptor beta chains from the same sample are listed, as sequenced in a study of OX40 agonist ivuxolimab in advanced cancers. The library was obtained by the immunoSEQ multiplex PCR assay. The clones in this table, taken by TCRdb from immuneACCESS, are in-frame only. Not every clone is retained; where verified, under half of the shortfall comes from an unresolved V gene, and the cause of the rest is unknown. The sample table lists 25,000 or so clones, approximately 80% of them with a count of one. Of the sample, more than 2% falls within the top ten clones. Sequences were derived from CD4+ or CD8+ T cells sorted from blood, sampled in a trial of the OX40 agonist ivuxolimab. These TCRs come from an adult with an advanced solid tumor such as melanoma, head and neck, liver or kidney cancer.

For the CDR3, the DNA is TGTGCCAGCAAGGAGATGGGGGGAAACACCATATATTTT. Protein: CASKEMGGNTIYF. This chain links TRBV25-1 with TRBJ1-3; D gene unclear. V was pared by 7 bases and J by 4 bases, with 11 bases between. The CDR3 extends over 13 amino acids. The germline V gene encodes CDR1 MGHDK and CDR2 SYGVNS.

CDR3 coding DNA: TGTGCCAGCCAAGAGGGGAGGGGTTACAATGAGCAGTTCTTC. Encoded protein: CASQEGRGYNEQFF. This rearrangement joins TRBV2 to TRBJ2-1; 7 bases are shared with TRBD2. The CDR3 has 14 residues. In germline, CDR1 is SNHLY, CDR2 FYNNEI. Trimming cost V 8 bases and J 4 bases; bases outside gene matches: 8.

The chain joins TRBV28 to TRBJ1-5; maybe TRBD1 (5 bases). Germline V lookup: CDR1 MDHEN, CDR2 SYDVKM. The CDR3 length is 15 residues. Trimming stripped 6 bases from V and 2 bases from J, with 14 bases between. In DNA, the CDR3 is TGTGCCAGCAGCCTTCAGGGAACGGGCAATCAGCCCCAGCATTTT. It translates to CASSLQGTGNQPQHF.

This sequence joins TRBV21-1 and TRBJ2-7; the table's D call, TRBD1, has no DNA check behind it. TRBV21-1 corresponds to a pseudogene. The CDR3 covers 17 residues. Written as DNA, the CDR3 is TGTGCCAGCAGATATCAAGATAAAGGGGTCCCCCGCTACGAGCAGTACTTC. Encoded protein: CASRYQDKGVPRYEQYF.

The chain's CDR3 is CASSVAGGELFF. The CDR3 DNA is TGTGCCAGCAGCGTGGCGGGCGGGGAGCTGTTTTTT. The chain couples TRBV21-1 to TRBJ2-2; the table calls TRBD2, which could not be checked here. TRBV21-1 is a recognized pseudogene. This CDR3 has 12 residues.

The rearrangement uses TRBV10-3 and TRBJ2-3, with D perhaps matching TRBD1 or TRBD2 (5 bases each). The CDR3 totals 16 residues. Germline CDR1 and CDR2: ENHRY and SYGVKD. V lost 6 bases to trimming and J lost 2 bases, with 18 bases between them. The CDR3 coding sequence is TGTGCCATCAGGAGTTACCGGGACGGAAACACAGATACGCAGTATTTT. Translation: CAIRSYRDGNTDTQYF.

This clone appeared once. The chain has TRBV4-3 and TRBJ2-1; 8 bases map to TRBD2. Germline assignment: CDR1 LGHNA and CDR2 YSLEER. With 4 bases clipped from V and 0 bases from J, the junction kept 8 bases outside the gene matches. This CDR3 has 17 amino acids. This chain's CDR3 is CASSPRERGYSYNEQFF. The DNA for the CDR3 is TGCGCCAGCAGCCCGAGGGAGCGGGGGTACTCCTACAATGAGCAGTTCTTC.

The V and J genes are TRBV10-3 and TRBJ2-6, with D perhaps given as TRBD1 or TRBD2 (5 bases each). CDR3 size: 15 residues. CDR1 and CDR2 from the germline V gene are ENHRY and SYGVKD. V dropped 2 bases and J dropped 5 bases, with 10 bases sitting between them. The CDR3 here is CAISEGGARANVLTF. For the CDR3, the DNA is TGTGCCATCAGTGAGGGGGGTGCTAGGGCCAACGTCCTGACTTTC.

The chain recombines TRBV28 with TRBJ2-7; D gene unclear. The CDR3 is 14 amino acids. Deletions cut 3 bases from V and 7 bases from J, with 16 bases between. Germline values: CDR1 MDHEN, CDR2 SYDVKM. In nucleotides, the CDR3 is TGTGCCAGCAGTTTGCGCGGCTCCGGTGGGGAGCAGTACTTC. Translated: CASSLRGSGGEQYF.

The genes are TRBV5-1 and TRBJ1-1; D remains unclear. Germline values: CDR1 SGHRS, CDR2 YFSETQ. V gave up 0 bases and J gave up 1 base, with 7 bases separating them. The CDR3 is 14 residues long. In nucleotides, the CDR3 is TGCGCCAGCAGCTTGGCCGGAGGGAACACTGAAGCTTTCTTT. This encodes CASSLAGGNTEAFF.

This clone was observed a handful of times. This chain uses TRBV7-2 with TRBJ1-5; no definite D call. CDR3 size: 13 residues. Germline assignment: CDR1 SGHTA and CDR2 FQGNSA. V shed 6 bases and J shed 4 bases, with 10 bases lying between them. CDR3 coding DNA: TGTGCCAGCAGACCGGACCCAAATCAGCCCCAGCATTTT. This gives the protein CASRPDPNQPQHF.

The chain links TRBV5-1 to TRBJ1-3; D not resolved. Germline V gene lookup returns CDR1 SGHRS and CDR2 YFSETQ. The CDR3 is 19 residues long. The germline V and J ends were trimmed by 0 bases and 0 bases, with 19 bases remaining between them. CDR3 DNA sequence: TGCGCCAGCAGCTTGGTTGCTCGCTCCGGGGTCGACTCTGGAAACACCATATATTTT. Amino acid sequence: CASSLVARSGVDSGNTIYF.

The CDR3 sequence is CASSTQAGNQPQHF. The CDR3 bases are TGTGCCAGCTCAACGCAGGCGGGCAATCAGCCCCAGCATTTT. The chain joins TRBV18 to TRBJ1-5; D gene uncertain. Germline values: CDR1 KGHSH, CDR2 LQKENI. The CDR3 has 14 residues. V dropped 5 bases and J dropped 2 bases, with 10 bases sitting between them.

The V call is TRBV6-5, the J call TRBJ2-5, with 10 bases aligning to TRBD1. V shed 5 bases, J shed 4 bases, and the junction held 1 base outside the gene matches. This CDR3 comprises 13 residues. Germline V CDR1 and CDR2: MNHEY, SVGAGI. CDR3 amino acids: CASSGQGGETQYF. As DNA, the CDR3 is TGTGCCAGCAGTGGACAGGGGGGAGAGACCCAGTACTTC.

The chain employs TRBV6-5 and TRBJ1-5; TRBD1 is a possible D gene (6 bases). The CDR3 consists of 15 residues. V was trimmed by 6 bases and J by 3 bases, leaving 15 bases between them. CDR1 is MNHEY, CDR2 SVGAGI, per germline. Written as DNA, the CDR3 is TGTGCCAGCAGGATCCGGGACACTATCAATCAGCCCCAGCATTTT. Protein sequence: CASRIRDTINQPQHF.

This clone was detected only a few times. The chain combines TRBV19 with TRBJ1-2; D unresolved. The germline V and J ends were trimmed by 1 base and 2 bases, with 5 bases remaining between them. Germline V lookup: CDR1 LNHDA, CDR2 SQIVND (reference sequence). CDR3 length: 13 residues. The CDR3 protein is CASSIGGNYGYTF. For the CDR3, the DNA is TGTGCCAGTAGTATAGGCGGAAACTATGGCTACACCTTC.

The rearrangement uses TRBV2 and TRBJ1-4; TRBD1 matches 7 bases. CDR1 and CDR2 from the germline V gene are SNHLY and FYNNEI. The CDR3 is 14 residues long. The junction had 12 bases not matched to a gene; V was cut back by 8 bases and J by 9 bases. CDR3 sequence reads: CASGGRDSRQKLFF. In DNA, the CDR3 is TGTGCCAGCGGGGGAAGGGACAGCAGGCAAAAACTGTTTTTT.

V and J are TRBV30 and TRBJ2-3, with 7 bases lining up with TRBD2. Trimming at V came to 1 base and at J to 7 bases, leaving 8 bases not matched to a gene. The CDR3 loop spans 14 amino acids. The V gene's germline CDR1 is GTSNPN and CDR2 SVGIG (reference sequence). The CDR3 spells CAWSGAGRGNTQYF. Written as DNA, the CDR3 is TGTGCCTGGAGTGGGGCGGGGAGGGGAAATACGCAGTATTTT. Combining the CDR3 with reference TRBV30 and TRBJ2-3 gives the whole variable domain SQTIHQWPATLVQPVGSPLSLECTVEGTSNPNLYWYRQAAGRGLQLLFYSVGIGQISSEVPQNLSASRPQDRQFILSSKKLLLSDSGFYLCAWSGAGRGNTQYFGPGTRLTVL.

CDR3 bases: TGTGCCAGCAGCACTAGTTACGGAAACACCATATATTTT. Translating it yields CASSTSYGNTIYF. The chain combines TRBV13 with TRBJ1-3; D is unclear. Per germline, CDR1 PRHDT and CDR2 FYEKMQ (reference sequence). The V end lost 5 bases, the J end lost 4 bases, and 9 bases lay between the germline ends. The CDR3 spans 13 residues.

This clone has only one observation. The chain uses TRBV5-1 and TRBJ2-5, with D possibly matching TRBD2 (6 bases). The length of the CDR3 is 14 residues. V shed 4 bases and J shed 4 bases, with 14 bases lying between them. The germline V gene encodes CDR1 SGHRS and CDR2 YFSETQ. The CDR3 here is CASSAGGKGETQYF. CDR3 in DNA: TGCGCCAGCAGCGCCGGAGGGAAAGGAGAGACCCAGTACTTC.

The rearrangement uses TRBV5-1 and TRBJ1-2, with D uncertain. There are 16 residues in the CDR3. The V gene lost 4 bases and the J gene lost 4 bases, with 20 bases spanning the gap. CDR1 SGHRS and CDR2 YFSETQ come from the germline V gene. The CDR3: CASSLTGVQTGYGYTF. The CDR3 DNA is TGCGCCAGCAGCCTGACTGGCGTCCAGACGGGCTATGGCTACACCTTC.

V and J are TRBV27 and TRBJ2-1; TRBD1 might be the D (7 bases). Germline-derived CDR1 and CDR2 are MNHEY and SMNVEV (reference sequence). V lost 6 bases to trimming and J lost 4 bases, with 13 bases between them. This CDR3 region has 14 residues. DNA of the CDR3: TGTGCCAGCAGCCCAGGGGGGACGTACAATGAGCAGTTCTTC. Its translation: CASSPGGTYNEQFF.

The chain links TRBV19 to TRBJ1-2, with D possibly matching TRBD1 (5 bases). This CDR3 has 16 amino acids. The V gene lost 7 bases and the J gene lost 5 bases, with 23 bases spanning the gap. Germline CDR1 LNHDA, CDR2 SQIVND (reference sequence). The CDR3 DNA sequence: TGTGCCAGTACCCTCCTAGGGGCCGGACGGACTTATGGCTACACCTTC. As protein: CASTLLGAGRTYGYTF.

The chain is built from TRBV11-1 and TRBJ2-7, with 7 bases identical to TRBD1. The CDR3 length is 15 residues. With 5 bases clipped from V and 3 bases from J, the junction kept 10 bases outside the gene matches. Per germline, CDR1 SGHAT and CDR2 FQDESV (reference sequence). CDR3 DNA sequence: TGTGCCAGCAGCCCGCAGACAGGGACCGGCTACGAGCAGTACTTC. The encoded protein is CASSPQTGTGYEQYF.

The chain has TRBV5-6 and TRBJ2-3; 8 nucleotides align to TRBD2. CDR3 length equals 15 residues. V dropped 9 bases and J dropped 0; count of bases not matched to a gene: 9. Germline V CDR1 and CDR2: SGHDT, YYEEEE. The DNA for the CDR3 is TGTGCCACCGGGACTAGTGGGTGGAGCACAGATACGCAGTATTTT. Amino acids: CATGTSGWSTDTQYF. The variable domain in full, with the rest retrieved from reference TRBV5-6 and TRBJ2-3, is DAGVTQSPTHLIKTRGQQVTLRCSPKSGHDTVSWYQQALGQGPQFIFQYYEEEERQRGNFPDRFSGHQFPNYSSELNVNALLLGDSALYLCATGTSGWSTDTQYFGPGTRLTVL.

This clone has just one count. The CDR3 loop is CASSYSFNSYEQYF. In nucleotides, the CDR3 is TGTGCCAGCAGTTACTCTTTCAACTCCTACGAGCAGTACTTC. The chain uses TRBV6-5 and TRBJ2-7; no clear D gene. The CDR3 is made up of 14 amino acids. Germline assignment: CDR1 MNHEY and CDR2 SVGAGI. The V gene lost 0 bases and the J gene lost 0 bases, with 6 bases spanning the gap.

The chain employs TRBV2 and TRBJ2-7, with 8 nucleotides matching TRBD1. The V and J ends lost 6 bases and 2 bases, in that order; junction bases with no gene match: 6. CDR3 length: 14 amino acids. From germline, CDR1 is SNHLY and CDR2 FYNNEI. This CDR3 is CASRRTGWTYEQYF. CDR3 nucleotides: TGTGCCAGCAGAAGGACAGGGTGGACCTACGAGCAGTACTTC.

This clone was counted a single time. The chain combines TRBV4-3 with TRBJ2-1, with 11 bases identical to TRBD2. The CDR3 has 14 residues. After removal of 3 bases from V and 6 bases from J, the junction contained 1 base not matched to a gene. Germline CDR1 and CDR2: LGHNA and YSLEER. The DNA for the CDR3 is TGCGCCAGCAGCCACCTAGCGGGAGGCAATGAGCAGTTCTTC. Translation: CASSHLAGGNEQFF.

The DNA for the CDR3 is TGCGCCAGCAGCCCAGGGGACTATGGCTACACCTTC. It is translated as CASSPGDYGYTF. V and J are TRBV5-1 and TRBJ1-2; the D gene is possibly TRBD1 (6 bases). The germline V gene has CDR1 SGHRS and CDR2 YFSETQ. Trimming left V 4 bases short and J 3 bases short, with 7 bases between. The CDR3 sequence is 12 residues long.

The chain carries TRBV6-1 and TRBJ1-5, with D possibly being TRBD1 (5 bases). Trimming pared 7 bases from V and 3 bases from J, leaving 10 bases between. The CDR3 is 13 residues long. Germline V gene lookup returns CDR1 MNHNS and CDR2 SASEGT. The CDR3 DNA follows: TGTGCCAGCAAGGGGTCGGACAATCAGCCCCAGCATTTT. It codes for CASKGSDNQPQHF.